Presented here are 26 T cell receptor beta chains from one specimen sequenced in a study of cytomegalovirus exposure and HLA in healthy donors. A multiplex PCR was run with 60 Vbeta primers and 13 Jbeta primers. Produced via immunoSEQ multiplex PCR; TCRdb's table is partial and in-frame only. The sample includes more than 100,000 clones, around 77% of them seen just once. The sequenced sample was PBMCs. These receptors were taken from a man aged 50 to 60 in good health and CMV-seropositive.

This clone was observed a handful of times. This chain links TRBV7-7 with TRBJ2-5; 14 bases are shared with TRBD2. This CDR3 is built from 16 residues. V shed 5 bases and J 5 bases; nucleotides not matched to a gene: 7. CDR1 and CDR2 from the germline V gene are SSHAT and FNYEAQ (reference sequence). CDR3 loop: CASSTGTSGRGETQYF. DNA for the CDR3: TGTGCCAGCAGCACCGGGACTAGCGGGAGAGGGGAGACCCAGTACTTC.

This clone was seen a few times. The gene calls are TRBV5-5 and TRBJ2-3; 9 bases are shared with TRBD1. The CDR3 runs to 15 residues. Germline V gene sequence: CDR1 SGHKS, CDR2 YYEKEE (reference sequence). With 7 bases clipped from V and 3 bases from J, the junction kept 9 bases outside the gene matches. In DNA form, the CDR3 reads TGTGCCAGCTATGGAGGGACAGGGTTAACAGATACGCAGTATTTT. Amino acids: CASYGGTGLTDTQYF.

The CDR3: CARRTDGMNTEAFF. CDR3 DNA: TGTGCCCGCCGGACAGATGGTATGAACACTGAAGCTTTCTTT. The chain links TRBV30 to TRBJ1-1, with D maybe TRBD1 (6 bases). The CDR3 extends over 14 amino acids. CDR1 GTSNPN and CDR2 SVGIG come from the germline V gene (reference sequence). The V end lost 8 bases, the J end lost 0 bases, and 16 bases lay between the germline ends.

This sequence joins TRBV2 and TRBJ2-5, with D tentatively TRBD2 (6 bases). V lost 9 bases, J lost 5 bases, and 10 bases lay in between. CDR1 and CDR2 from the germline V gene are SNHLY and FYNNEI. The CDR3 consists of 11 residues. In DNA, the CDR3 is TGTGCCAGGGGACTTTCGGAGACCCAGTACTTC. This gives the protein CARGLSETQYF.

This clone showed up just a few times. The chain is built from TRBV19 and TRBJ2-2; TRBD2 agrees at 7 bases. The CDR3 is 19 amino acids. J lost 7 bases, V lost 0 bases, and 17 bases had no gene match. Germline CDR1 and CDR2: LNHDA and SQIVND (reference sequence). CDR3 DNA sequence: TGTGCCAGTAGTATAGAGGGGGGGACTTCCGGGAGGAGATTCGGGGAGCTGTTTTTT. This sequence encodes CASSIEGGTSGRRFGELFF.

This clone was recorded a few times. The V and J genes are TRBV5-3 and TRBJ2-5; 8 bases line up with TRBD2. TRBV5-3 is recorded as an ORF, its role being uncertain. V gave up 0 bases and J gave up 3 bases; unmatched junction bases: 10. The CDR3 totals 17 residues. The DNA for the CDR3 is TGTGCCAGAAGCTTGGCCGGTCCGGGAGGGGGGAAAGAGACCCAGTACTTC. As protein: CARSLAGPGGGKETQYF.

Remarks on this clone: The same CDR3 arises from other DNA sequences in this sample as well. The chain employs TRBV18 and TRBJ2-3; TRBD2 matches at 11 bases. CDR3 length: 16 residues. The trim removed 1 base at V and 4 bases at J, leaving 4 bases unmatched. CDR1 KGHSH and CDR2 LQKENI come from the germline V gene. The CDR3 protein is CASSPLAGGPSDTQYF. As DNA, the CDR3 is TGTGCCAGCTCACCACTAGCGGGAGGGCCATCAGATACGCAGTATTTT.

This clone was counted a single time. The rearrangement links TRBV7-8 to TRBJ2-5; 9 nucleotides match TRBD2. This CDR3 is 15 amino acids long. Trimming cost V 1 base and J 11 bases; bases outside gene matches: 11. The germline gives CDR1 SGHVS, CDR2 FQNEAQ. The CDR3, as DNA: TGTGCCAGCAGCTTAGGGCGGGGGGGGGCTGGAGAGCAGTACTTC. Translating gives CASSLGRGGAGEQYF. The entire variable domain, with the rest obtained from reference TRBV7-8 and TRBJ2-5, is as follows: GAGVSQSPRYKVAKRGQDVALRCDPISGHVSLFWYQQALGQGPEFLTYFQNEAQLDKSGLPSDRFFAERPEGSVSTLKIQRTQQEDSAVYLCASSLGRGGAGEQYFGPGTRLLVL.

The chain carries TRBV25-1 and TRBJ1-1, with D perhaps matching TRBD1 (6 bases). CDR3 size: 12 residues. V lost 5 bases to trimming and J lost 5 bases, with 9 bases between them. Germline V lookup: CDR1 MGHDK, CDR2 SYGVNS. In DNA, the CDR3 is TGTGCCAGCAGTCCAAGGGGGACTGAAGCTTTCTTT. Residues: CASSPRGTEAFF.

This clone was observed a few times. V and J are TRBV27 and TRBJ2-7, with TRBD1 matching over 10 bases. J was trimmed by 7 bases and V by 3 bases; bases with no gene match: 6. Per the germline V gene, CDR1 is MNHEY and CDR2 is SMNVEV (reference sequence). The CDR3 has 14 amino acids. The CDR3 coding sequence is TGTGCCAGCAGTTTTGGGACAGGGGAAGGTGAGCAGTACTTC. Translation gives CASSFGTGEGEQYF.

This clone was found once. CDR3 nucleotides: TGTGCCAGCAGCTTAACCCACTCCTACGAGCAGTACTTC. Translation gives CASSLTHSYEQYF. The chain has TRBV7-3 and TRBJ2-5; no definite D call. The DNA matches TRBJ2-7 better at its end, which makes the J call doubtful. The CDR3 is 13 amino acids. Germline-derived CDR1 and CDR2 are SGHTA and FQGTGA.

The gene calls are TRBV5-4 and TRBJ2-5; 7 nucleotides match TRBD1. J lost 5 bases, V lost 3 bases, and 10 bases had no gene match. The CDR3 covers 15 residues. Germline CDR1 reads SGHNT; CDR2 reads YYREEE (reference sequence). CDR3 DNA: TGTGCCAGCAGCTCTCAACAGGGGATCAGGGAGACCCAGTACTTC. Amino acids: CASSSQQGIRETQYF.

As regards this clone: Distinct nucleotide sequences in the sample also encode this CDR3. This chain joins TRBV2 and TRBJ1-5, with D perhaps TRBD1 (6 bases). V lost 3 bases to trimming and J lost 1 base, with 10 bases between them. This CDR3 comprises 15 residues. Germline loops: CDR1 SNHLY, CDR2 FYNNEI. CDR3 residues: CASSDRTASNQPQHF. The CDR3 DNA is TGTGCCAGCAGTGACAGGACAGCCAGCAATCAGCCCCAGCATTTT. Based on the CDR3 plus reference TRBV2 and TRBJ1-5, the full variable domain is EPEVTQTPSHQVTQMGQEVILRCVPISNHLYFYWYRQILGQKVEFLVSFYNNEISEKSEIFDDQFSVERPDGSNFTLKIRSTKLEDSAMYFCASSDRTASNQPQHFGDGTRLSIL.

The V call is TRBV10-3, the J call TRBJ2-7, with 8 bases fitting TRBD1. V trimming: 4 bases; J trimming: 0 bases; junction bases outside the gene matches: 2. The V gene's germline CDR1 is ENHRY and CDR2 SYGVKD. The CDR3 contains 14 residues. The CDR3 here is CAISGTGSSYEQYF. The CDR3 DNA follows: TGTGCCATCAGTGGGACAGGGAGCTCCTACGAGCAGTACTTC.

This chain uses TRBV28 with TRBJ2-1; 8 bases are a match to TRBD1. The V gene end was trimmed by 5 bases and the J gene end by 4 bases; junction bases not matched to a gene: 7. Per germline, CDR1 MDHEN and CDR2 SYDVKM. The CDR3 covers 15 residues. CDR3 amino acids: CASSRRTGTYNEQFF. In DNA, the CDR3 is TGTGCCAGCAGTAGACGGACAGGGACGTACAATGAGCAGTTCTTC. The full variable domain, its missing parts supplied by reference TRBV28 and TRBJ2-1, is DVKVTQSSRYLVKRTGEKVFLECVQDMDHENMFWYRQDPGLGLRLIYFSYDVKMKEKGDIPEGYSVSREKKERFSLILESASTNQTSMYLCASSRRTGTYNEQFFGPGTRLTVL.

This chain uses TRBV5-1 with TRBJ2-7; 10 bases are shared with TRBD2. The germline V gene encodes CDR1 SGHRS and CDR2 YFSETQ. J gave up 4 bases and V 0 bases, and 13 bases lay outside the gene matches. CDR3 length equals 18 residues. The CDR3 here is CASSLVGPRASGSYEQYF. The CDR3 nucleotides read TGCGCCAGCAGCTTGGTAGGGCCGCGGGCTAGCGGGAGTTACGAGCAGTACTTC.

The chain recombines TRBV5-1 with TRBJ2-3; 7 bases match TRBD1. Germline CDR1 SGHRS, CDR2 YFSETQ. This CDR3 comprises 15 residues. J gave up 0 bases and V 4 bases, and 5 bases lay outside the gene matches. CDR3 coding DNA: TGCGCCAGCAGCCTCACAGGGGACAGCACAGATACGCAGTATTTT. Residues: CASSLTGDSTDTQYF.

A single count supports this clone. The V call is TRBV23-1, the J call TRBJ2-7, with TRBD1 matching over 10 bases. TRBV23-1 qualifies as an ORF whose function is uncertain. This CDR3 is built from 14 residues. J gave up 6 bases and V 6 bases, and 8 bases lay outside the gene matches. The CDR3 DNA reads as TGCGCCAGCAGGTGGGACAGGGGATATTTCGAGCAGTACTTC. Protein product: CASRWDRGYFEQYF.

This clone was seen more than once but under ten times. The chain is built from TRBV28 and TRBJ2-5; TRBD2 agrees at 7 bases. This CDR3 spans 15 amino acids. Germline CDR1 reads MDHEN; CDR2 reads SYDVKM. V shed 4 bases, J shed 4 bases, and the junction held 9 bases outside the gene matches. The CDR3 DNA sequence: TGTGCCAGCAGTTCCTCCGGGACGGGGGGAGAGACCCAGTACTTC. The encoded protein is CASSSSGTGGETQYF.

The chain joins TRBV6-5 to TRBJ2-1; weak D call: TRBD1 (6 bases). Trimming took off 8 bases at V and 7 bases at J, with 18 bases between the two ends. Germline CDR1 reads MNHEY; CDR2 reads SVGAGI. The CDR3 loop spans 14 amino acids. The CDR3 reads CASGINREGNEQFF. The CDR3 bases are TGTGCCAGCGGAATCAACAGGGAAGGGAATGAGCAGTTCTTC.

The rearrangement joins TRBV7-2 to TRBJ2-1; TRBD1 aligns across 9 bases. The ends lost 0 bases at V and 2 bases at J; junction bases unmatched: 2. There are 16 residues in the CDR3. Germline CDR1 SGHTA, CDR2 FQGNSA. The CDR3 protein is CASSLAGTGTYNEQFF. CDR3 coding DNA: TGTGCCAGCAGCTTAGCCGGGACAGGGACCTACAATGAGCAGTTCTTC.

The chain employs TRBV5-1 and TRBJ2-7; 8 bases match TRBD2. There are 14 residues in the CDR3. V was clipped by 5 bases and J by 6 bases; unmatched bases: 10. Germline V gene lookup returns CDR1 SGHRS and CDR2 YFSETQ. The CDR3 DNA follows: TGCGCCAGCAGTAACCCCGGACTAGCCCCCGAGCAGTACTTC. This gives the protein CASSNPGLAPEQYF.

This chain's CDR3 is CATQQGRSAEAFF. The DNA for the CDR3 is TGTGCCACCCAACAGGGCAGAAGCGCTGAAGCTTTCTTT. V gene TRBV10-3 combines with J gene TRBJ1-1; the D gene is possibly TRBD1 (6 bases). V lost 10 bases and J 6 bases, leaving 18 bases between the germline ends. There are 13 residues in the CDR3. In germline, CDR1 is ENHRY, CDR2 SYGVKD.

This clone was counted only a few times. This chain joins TRBV30 and TRBJ1-1; 12 bases match TRBD1. The CDR3 totals 15 residues. Per germline, CDR1 GTSNPN and CDR2 SVGIG (reference sequence). J lost 11 bases, V lost 1 base, and 11 bases had no gene match. The CDR3 here is CAWSGRGTGGARAFF. The CDR3 region has the DNA TGTGCCTGGAGTGGGCGTGGGACAGGGGGCGCGCGGGCTTTCTTT.

This clone has just a few counts. The chain uses TRBV2 and TRBJ1-2; D is ambiguous. This CDR3 has 16 residues. V was shortened by 0 bases and J by 7 bases, with 18 bases between the two germline ends. Germline V lookup: CDR1 SNHLY, CDR2 FYNNEI. This chain's CDR3 is CASSEARTRLPGGYTF. The CDR3 DNA reads as TGTGCCAGCAGTGAAGCGCGGACTCGGCTACCTGGTGGCTACACCTTC.

The J gene is TRBJ2-7, the V gene TRBV10-3; 9 nucleotides agree with TRBD1. This CDR3 region has 15 residues. Germline CDR1 and CDR2: ENHRY and SYGVKD. The V and J ends lost 4 bases and 2 bases, in that order; junction bases with no gene match: 6. CDR3 bases: TGTGCCATCAGTGGGCCGGGACAGGGTCCCTACGAGCAGTACTTC. Residues: CAISGPGQGPYEQYF.